This entry lists 5 T cell receptor beta chains sequenced from one sample in a study of blood T cell repertoires in COVID-19. TCRdb keeps only in-frame clones here, not all; method: immunoSEQ multiplex PCR. The sample comprises 300,000 to 400,000 clones, 75% to 90% of which are singletons, and 5% to 5.5% rests with the top ten. Sequences were obtained from PBMCs or T cells enriched from blood (not recorded which). Receptor source: a man in his 60s who had recovered from COVID-19.

The chain couples TRBV5-4 to TRBJ2-5; 10 positions match TRBD2. CDR1 SGHNT and CDR2 YYREEE come from the germline V gene (reference sequence). This CDR3 is built from 16 residues. The ends lost 4 bases at V and 5 bases at J; junction bases unmatched: 11. This CDR3 reads CASSRGGAGGRETQYF. CDR3 nucleotides: TGTGCCAGCAGCCGCGGGGGAGCGGGAGGGCGTGAGACCCAGTACTTC.

The CDR3 loop is CASSPVAGGTDTQYF. The CDR3 coding sequence is TGTGCCAGCAGCCCCGTAGCGGGAGGCACAGATACGCAGTATTTT. J is TRBJ2-3 and V is TRBV11-2; TRBD2 matches at 9 bases. Germline CDR1 and CDR2: SGHAT and FQNNGV. Trimming at V came to 5 bases and at J to 1 base, leaving 4 bases not matched to a gene. CDR3 length: 15 amino acids.

This chain links TRBV6-5 with TRBJ1-2; TRBD1 might be the D (6 bases). The V end was cut by 0 bases, the J end by 5 bases, with 10 bases between. The germline V gene encodes CDR1 MNHEY and CDR2 SVGAGI. The CDR3 has 14 amino acids. The CDR3 region is CASSYSEGGYGYTF. The DNA for the CDR3 is TGTGCCAGCAGTTACTCGGAAGGGGGATATGGCTACACCTTC.

The chain recombines TRBV28 with TRBJ2-1, with a possible D match to TRBD2 (5 bases). The CDR3 contains 16 residues. V dropped 3 bases and J dropped 15 bases, with 27 bases sitting between them. Germline V CDR1 and CDR2: MDHEN, SYDVKM. Written as DNA, the CDR3 is TGTGCCAGCAGTTTTCCCAGCGGAATAATTGCGTCCCGTTCGTTCTTC. Protein sequence: CASSFPSGIIASRSFF.

This clone was detected once. The chain joins TRBV10-2 to TRBJ1-2, with TRBD1 identical over 10 bases. CDR3 length: 15 amino acids. Germline assignment: CDR1 WSHSY and CDR2 SAAADI. J was trimmed by 3 bases and V by 4 bases; bases with no gene match: 5. The CDR3 loop is CASSVGTGEYYGYTF. Here the CDR3 DNA reads TGCGCCAGCAGTGTCGGGACAGGGGAATACTATGGCTACACCTTC.